The clone carrying this TCR beta chain was seen many times. Template material for amplifying TCR beta CDR3 regions consisted of RNA transcripts. The HTBI primer set served for first-round RT-PCR of the TCR CDR3. Each CDR3 protein is one row after TCRdb ran MiXCR on the multiplex PCR reads. The table includes some 650,000 distinct CDR3 sequences, roughly a sixth detected once. V gave up 1 base and J gave up 2 bases, with 5 bases separating them. This CDR3 comprises 13 residues. Looked up from germline, CDR1 is SGHRS and CDR2 is YFSETQ. This entry belongs to a study of T cells in Graves' hyperthyroidism and ophthalmopathy. PBMCs came from roughly 10 ml fresh peripheral blood.

Sequencing was done on a sample of blood. The chain links TRBV5-1 to TRBJ2-3, with D unclear. The clonotype was recovered from a woman between 40 and 55 years old with Graves' ophthalmopathy. The CDR3 region is CASSLTFTDTQYF. The CDR3 nucleotides are TGCGCCAGCAGCTTGACCTTCACAGATACGCAGTATTTT.